Below are 11 T cell receptor beta chains sequenced from a single sample in a study of T cell clonality in common variable immunodeficiency. TCRdb keeps only in-frame clones here, not all; method: immunoSEQ multiplex PCR. The table lists about 81,000 clones, with no singletons. The sample taken for sequencing was peripheral blood mononuclear cells. The receptor source for this set is a person aged 18-70 years in good health.

This clone was seen many times. The read gets to within 3 residues of the CDR3 end, and the germline J gene fills in the rest. The chain joins TRBV29-1 to TRBJ2-3; D is uncertain. The CDR3 runs to 12 residues. Germline V gene sequence: CDR1 SQVTM, CDR2 ANQGSEA. V lost 3 bases and J lost 4, with 8 bases in between. The sequenced part of the CDR3 DNA is TGCAGCGTTGAGGGTAGCCCAGATACG. It encodes CSVEGSPDT. The whole CDR3 reads CSVEGSPDTQYF.

This clone was picked up a small number of times. The CDR3 extends 3 residues past the end of the read, so its final part is completed from the germline J gene. The chain uses TRBV30 and TRBJ1-6; 7 positions agree with TRBD1. This CDR3 has 16 amino acids. Germline loops: CDR1 GTSNPN, CDR2 SVGIG (reference sequence). V gave up 6 bases and J gave up 5 bases; unmatched junction bases: 13. Partial CDR3 DNA: TGTGCCTGCGAGGGGGGTGACAGGGCCAATAATTCACCC. Its protein product is CACEGGDRANNSP. The CDR3 in full is CACEGGDRANNSPLHF.

The sample holds many counts of this clone. The read ends 3 residues early relative to the CDR3; the germline J gene fills the gap. The J gene is TRBJ2-3, the V gene TRBV19; D might be TRBD2 (5 bases). The ends were cut back, 6 bases at V and 5 bases at J, with 9 bases in the middle. The germline CDR1 and CDR2 sequences are LNHDA and SQIVND (reference sequence). This CDR3 is built from 12 residues. The DNA read from the CDR3 is TGTGCCAGTAGCCCTGAGGGAGATACG. Translating gives CASSPEGDT. The full-length CDR3 reads as CASSPEGDTQYF.

This clone was seen repeatedly, ten times or more. From the germline J gene comes the end of the CDR3, since the read stops 3 residues before it. The V call is TRBV7-3, the J call TRBJ2-3; D might be TRBD2 (5 bases). The CDR3 extends over 15 amino acids. Trimming took 7 bases from V and 0 from J, leaving 14 bases between them. CDR1 is SGHTA and CDR2 is FQGTGA in the germline V gene. CDR3 DNA, as far as it was read: TGTGCCAGCACCCGGGGTTTTCCTAGCACAGATACG. This gives the protein CASTRGFPSTDT. The whole CDR3 region reads CASTRGFPSTDTQYF.

This clone was counted at least ten times. The missing CDR3 end, 3 residues past where the read stops, is filled in from the germline J gene. This sequence joins TRBV19 and TRBJ2-2; TRBD2 aligns across 14 bases. CDR1 and CDR2 from the germline V gene are LNHDA and SQIVND (reference sequence). Trimming took 6 bases from V and 3 from J; bases not matched to a gene: 6. This CDR3 contains 17 residues. CDR3 DNA (partial): TGTGCCAGTAGCGGACTAGCGGGAGGCTTCGACACCGGGGAG. It is translated as CASSGLAGGFDTGE. The full CDR3 protein reads CASSGLAGGFDTGELFF.

At least ten counts were recorded for this clone. The read comes to an end 3 residues before the CDR3 does, leaving the germline J gene to fill in the end. V and J are TRBV6-2 or TRBV6-3 and TRBJ2-7; D unclear. The CDR3 length is 16 residues. V lost 2 bases to trimming and J lost 5 bases, with 19 bases between them. CDR1 MNHEY and CDR2 SVGEGT come from the germline V gene. Partial CDR3 DNA: TGTGCCAGCAGTTACGGTCAGGCAGCCTCCTCGGACGAG. Translated, it gives CASSYGQAASSDE. The whole CDR3 protein reads CASSYGQAASSDEQYF.

This clone was counted ten times or more. The read comes to an end 3 residues before the CDR3 does, leaving the germline J gene to fill in the end. The rearrangement joins TRBV6-1 to TRBJ2-7, with TRBD2 identical over 7 bases. Germline CDR1 reads MNHNS; CDR2 reads SASEGT. The CDR3 totals 16 residues. Trimming took 4 bases from V and 3 from J; bases not matched to a gene: 12. CDR3 bases read: TGTGCCAGCAGTGTCAAGACTAGCTCCCTCTACTACGAG. It codes for CASSVKTSSLYYE. The complete CDR3 protein is CASSVKTSSLYYEQYF.

As to this clone: The CDR3 extends 3 residues past the end of the read, so its final part is completed from the germline J gene. The V gene is TRBV10-2, the J gene TRBJ2-1, with 11 bases aligning to TRBD1. V was pared by 7 bases and J by 5 bases, with 4 bases of the junction left unmatched. The germline V gene has CDR1 WSHSY and CDR2 SAAADI. The CDR3 runs 14 residues. CDR3 DNA (partial): TGCGCCAGCACTGGGACAGGGGGGAACAATGAG. Its protein product is CASTGTGGNNE. The whole CDR3 reads CASTGTGGNNEQFF.

The sample holds a few counts of this clone. The CDR3 goes on 3 residues after the read ends, and that part is filled in from the germline J gene. This chain links TRBV29-1 with TRBJ1-3; D is uncertain. The CDR3 loop spans 13 amino acids. Trimming cost V 4 bases and J 0 bases, with 7 bases left between them. Germline values: CDR1 SQVTM, CDR2 ANQGSEA. The CDR3 loop is CSVVGRSGNTIYF. Partial CDR3 DNA: TGCAGCGTTGTAGGGCGCTCTGGAAACACC.

This clone was picked up many times. The read comes to an end 3 residues before the CDR3 does, leaving the germline J gene to fill in the end. The chain is built from TRBV5-4 and TRBJ2-1; 11 bases line up with TRBD2. Germline V gives CDR1 SGHNT, CDR2 YYREEE (reference sequence). Trimming at V came to 4 bases and at J to 7 bases, leaving 10 bases not matched to a gene. The CDR3 covers 16 residues. The CDR3 loop reads CASSAGVLAGVNEQFF. CDR3 bases read: TGTGCCAGCAGCGCGGGGGTACTAGCGGGAGTGAATGAG.

This clone was seen at least ten times. The CDR3 reads CASSLEEGTGFYEQYF. The covered CDR3 bases are TGTGCCAGCAGTTTGGAAGAGGGGACAGGATTCTACGAG. The V gene is TRBV28, the J gene TRBJ2-7; 8 bases match TRBD1. Read data end 3 residues before the CDR3 end; the end is taken from the germline J gene. Germline assignment: CDR1 MDHEN and CDR2 SYDVKM. CDR3 length equals 16 residues. J lost 3 bases, V lost 3 bases, and 10 bases had no gene match.